A single sample gave rise to the 13 T cell receptor beta chains below, sequenced in a study of T cells after yellow fever vaccination. From the 5' RACE reads, TCRdb called clonotypes with MiXCR, one entry per CDR3 protein. This sample has under 400,000 distinct CDR3 sequences, with more than 9% found just once. This specimen was PBMCs, taken on the day of the first yellow fever vaccination. All receptors come from a young man who received the YFV17D yellow fever vaccine.

In its sample, this clonotype was seen a few times. The chain has TRBV11-2 and TRBJ2-7; D gene ambiguous. Germline assignment: CDR1 SGHAT and CDR2 FQNNGV. The length of the CDR3 is 11 residues. V lost 1 base to trimming and J lost 3 bases, with 1 base between them. This chain's CDR3 is CASSLVYEQYV. The CDR3 DNA is TGTGCCAGCAGCTTAGTCTACGAGCAGTACGTC.

This clonotype was observed a few times. The gene calls are TRBV7-2 and TRBJ2-5; either TRBD1 or TRBD2 may fit D (5 bases each). Germline V gene data show CDR1 as SGHTA and CDR2 as FQGNSA. This CDR3 spans 14 amino acids. V was pared by 1 base and J by 5 bases, with 11 bases between. CDR3 protein: CASSLEEWGETQYF. The CDR3 region has the DNA TGTGCCAGCAGCTTAGAAGAGTGGGGGGAGACCCAGTACTTC.

The genes are TRBV5-1 and TRBJ2-7; 7 bases are a match to TRBD2. The J segment lost 0 bases and the V segment lost 1 base, leaving 4 bases of the junction unmatched. This CDR3 is built from 15 residues. Germline loops: CDR1 SGHRS, CDR2 YFSETQ. The CDR3 DNA reads as TGCGCCAGCAGCTTGATAGGCGGGAGCTCCTACGAGCAGTACTTC. Its protein is CASSLIGGSSYEQYF. Filled out from reference TRBV5-1 and TRBJ2-7, the complete variable domain reads KAGVTQTPRYLIKTRGQQVTLSCSPISGHRSVSWYQQTPGQGLQFLFEYFSETQRNKGNFPGRFSGRQFSNSRSEMNVSTLELGDSALYLCASSLIGGSSYEQYFGPGTRLTVT.

The chain uses TRBV27 and TRBJ2-3; D could derive from TRBD1 or TRBD2 (5 bases each). Germline assignment: CDR1 MNHEY and CDR2 SMNVEV (reference sequence). Trimming shortened V by 5 bases and J by 1 base, and 13 bases separated the two germline ends. The CDR3 consists of 15 residues. CDR3 nucleotides: TGTGCCAGCAGTGTACCGGGACCTGGCACAGATACGCAGTATTTT. Protein product: CASSVPGPGTDTQYF.

In this sample, this clonotype turned up many times. This chain links TRBV4-3 with TRBJ2-1, with 9 positions matching TRBD1. Germline V gene sequence: CDR1 LGHNA, CDR2 YSLEER. The CDR3 is 14 residues long. Unmatched junction bases numbered 7, after V lost 6 bases and J lost 7 bases. CDR3 in amino acids: CASSPGQGLNEQFF. In DNA form, the CDR3 reads TGCGCCAGCAGTCCGGGACAGGGCCTAAATGAGCAGTTCTTC.

V usage is TRBV18 and J usage is TRBJ2-7; the match to TRBD2 covers 11 bases. CDR1 is KGHSH and CDR2 is LQKENI in the germline V gene. This CDR3 contains 16 residues. V lost 3 bases, J lost 7 bases, and 11 bases stayed unmatched. The CDR3: CASSPLASGGTGEQYF. CDR3 coding DNA: TGTGCCAGCTCACCCCTAGCTAGCGGGGGGACGGGTGAGCAGTACTTC.

In this sample, this clonotype turned up a few times. This chain links TRBV7-9 with TRBJ1-5; D not certain. With 5 bases removed from V and 6 bases from J, the gap between germline ends came to 8 bases. Germline lookup yields CDR1 SEHNR and CDR2 FQNEAQ (reference sequence). This CDR3 is 12 amino acids long. The CDR3 region has the DNA TGTGCCAGCAGCCCGGACGGTCAGCCCCAGCATTTT. Protein product: CASSPDGQPQHF.

The chain joins TRBV2 to TRBJ1-1; TRBD1 might be the D (6 bases). Between the trimmed V and J ends, which lost 8 bases and 1 base, there was a span of 11 bases. CDR3 length equals 13 residues. Germline CDR1 and CDR2: SNHLY and FYNNEI. This CDR3 is CASGGQRNTEAFF. CDR3 DNA: TGTGCCAGCGGAGGACAGAGGAACACTGAAGCTTTCTTT.

V gene TRBV7-2 combines with J gene TRBJ2-5; 8 bases line up with TRBD2. J gave up 4 bases and V 7 bases, and 8 bases lay outside the gene matches. The CDR3 has 14 amino acids. Per the germline V gene, CDR1 is SGHTA and CDR2 is FQGNSA. CDR3 DNA sequence: TGTGCCAGCACCTCTCGGGGGGGCGGAGAGACCCAGTACTTC. This translates into CASTSRGGGETQYF. Drawing the rest from reference TRBV7-2 and TRBJ2-5, the complete variable domain is GAGVSQSPSNKVTEKGKDVELRCDPISGHTALYWYRQSLGQGLEFLIYFQGNSAPDKSGLPSDRFSAERTGGSVSTLTIQRTQQEDSAVYLCASTSRGGGETQYFGPGTRLLVL.

This clonotype has only a few counts. This chain connects TRBV4-1 to TRBJ2-3; TRBD2 aligns across 10 bases. V trimming: 0 bases; J trimming: 4 bases; junction bases outside the gene matches: 4. Germline V gene data show CDR1 as MGHRA and CDR2 as YSYEKL. The CDR3 contains 16 residues. The CDR3 bases are TGCGCCAGCAGCCAAGACAGCGGGGGGGCCGCAGATACGCAGTATTTT. It is translated as CASSQDSGGAADTQYF.

This clonotype has at least ten counts. The chain recombines TRBV29-1 with TRBJ1-1; TRBD1 agrees at 10 bases. CDR3 length equals 15 residues. J was trimmed by 0 bases and V by 6 bases; bases with no gene match: 7. The V gene's germline CDR1 is SQVTM and CDR2 ANQGSEA. The CDR3 coding sequence is TGCAGCGTGGGACAGGGGCCTAGCATGAACACTGAAGCTTTCTTT. Residues: CSVGQGPSMNTEAFF.

This clonotype has at least ten counts. The chain employs TRBV5-1 and TRBJ2-5; perhaps TRBD1 as D (6 bases). The CDR3 runs 13 residues. The germline CDR1 and CDR2 sequences are SGHRS and YFSETQ. Trimming left V 5 bases short and J 5 bases short, with 13 bases between. The CDR3 loop reads CASRAGARETQYF. The CDR3 coding sequence is TGCGCCAGCAGGGCAGGGGCACGGGAGACCCAGTACTTC.

The V gene is TRBV5-1, the J gene TRBJ1-1; TRBD1 matches 7 bases. The CDR3 sequence is 15 residues long. Germline CDR1 and CDR2: SGHRS and YFSETQ. Trimming removed 4 bases from V and 4 bases from J; junction bases left unmatched: 10. The CDR3 DNA reads as TGCGCCAGCAGCCGAGAGGGGGCGCGGGCCACTGAAGCTTTCTTT. It specifies CASSREGARATEAFF. Variable domain in full (rest from reference TRBV5-1 and TRBJ1-1): KAGVTQTPRYLIKTRGQQVTLSCSPISGHRSVSWYQQTPGQGLQFLFEYFSETQRNKGNFPGRFSGRQFSNSRSEMNVSTLELGDSALYLCASSREGARATEAFFGQGTRLTVV.